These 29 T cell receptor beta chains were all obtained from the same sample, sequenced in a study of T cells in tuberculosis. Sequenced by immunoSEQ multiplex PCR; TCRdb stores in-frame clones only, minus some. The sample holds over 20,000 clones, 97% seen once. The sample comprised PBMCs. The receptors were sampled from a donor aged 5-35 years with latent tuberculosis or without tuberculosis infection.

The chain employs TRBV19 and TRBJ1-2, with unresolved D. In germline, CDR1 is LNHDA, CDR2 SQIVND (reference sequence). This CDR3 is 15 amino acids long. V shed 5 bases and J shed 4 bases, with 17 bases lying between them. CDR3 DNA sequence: TGTGCCAGTAGTCCCCCCGAGGGTGCGAGCTATGGCTACACCTTC. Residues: CASSPPEGASYGYTF.

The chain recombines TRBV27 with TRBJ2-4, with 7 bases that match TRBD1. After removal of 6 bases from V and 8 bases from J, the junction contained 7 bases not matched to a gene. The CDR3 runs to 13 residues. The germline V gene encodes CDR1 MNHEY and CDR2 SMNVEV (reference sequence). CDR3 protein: CASSRRQGHIQYF. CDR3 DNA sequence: TGTGCCAGCAGCCGAAGACAGGGACACATTCAGTACTTC.

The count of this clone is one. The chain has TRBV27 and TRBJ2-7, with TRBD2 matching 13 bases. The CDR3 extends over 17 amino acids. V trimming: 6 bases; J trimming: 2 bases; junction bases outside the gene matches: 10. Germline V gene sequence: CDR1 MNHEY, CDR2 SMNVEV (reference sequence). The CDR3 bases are TGTGCCAGCAGGTGGACCGGACTAGCGGGAGAGCCCTACGAGCAGTACTTC. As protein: CASRWTGLAGEPYEQYF.

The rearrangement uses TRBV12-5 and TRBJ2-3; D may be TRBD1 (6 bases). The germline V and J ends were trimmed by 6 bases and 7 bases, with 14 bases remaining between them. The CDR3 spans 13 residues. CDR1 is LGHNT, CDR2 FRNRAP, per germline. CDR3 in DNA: TGTGCTAGTGGACAAACCGGGACAAATACGCAGTATTTT. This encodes CASGQTGTNTQYF.

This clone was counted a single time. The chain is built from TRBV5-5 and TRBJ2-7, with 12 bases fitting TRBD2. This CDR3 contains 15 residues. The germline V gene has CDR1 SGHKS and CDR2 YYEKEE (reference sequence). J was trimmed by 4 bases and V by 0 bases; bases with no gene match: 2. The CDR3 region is CASSLVLAGGYEQYF. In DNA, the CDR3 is TGTGCCAGCAGCTTGGTTCTAGCGGGAGGGTACGAGCAGTACTTC.

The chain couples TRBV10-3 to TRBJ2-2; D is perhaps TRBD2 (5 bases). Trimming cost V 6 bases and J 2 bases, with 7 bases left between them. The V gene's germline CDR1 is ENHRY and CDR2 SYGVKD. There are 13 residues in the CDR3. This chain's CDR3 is CAIRDFNTGELFF. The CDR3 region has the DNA TGTGCCATCAGGGACTTCAACACCGGGGAGCTGTTTTTT.

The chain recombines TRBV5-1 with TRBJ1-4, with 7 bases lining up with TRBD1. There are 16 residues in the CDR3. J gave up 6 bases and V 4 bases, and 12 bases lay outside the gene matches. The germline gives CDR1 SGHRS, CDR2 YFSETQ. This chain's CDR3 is CASSLRPGGLDEKLFF. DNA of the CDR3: TGCGCCAGCAGCCTTCGACCAGGGGGATTAGATGAAAAACTGTTTTTT.

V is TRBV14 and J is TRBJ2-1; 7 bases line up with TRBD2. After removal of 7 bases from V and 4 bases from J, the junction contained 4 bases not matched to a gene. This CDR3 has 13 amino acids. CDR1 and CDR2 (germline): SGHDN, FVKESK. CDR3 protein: CASNPSGYNEQFF. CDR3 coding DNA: TGTGCCAGCAATCCTAGCGGTTACAATGAGCAGTTCTTC.

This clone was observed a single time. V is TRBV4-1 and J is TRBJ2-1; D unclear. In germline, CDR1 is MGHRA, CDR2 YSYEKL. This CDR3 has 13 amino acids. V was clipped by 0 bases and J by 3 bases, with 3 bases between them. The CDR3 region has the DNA TGCGCCAGCAGCCAAGACTACTACAATGAGCAGTTCTTC. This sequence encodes CASSQDYYNEQFF.

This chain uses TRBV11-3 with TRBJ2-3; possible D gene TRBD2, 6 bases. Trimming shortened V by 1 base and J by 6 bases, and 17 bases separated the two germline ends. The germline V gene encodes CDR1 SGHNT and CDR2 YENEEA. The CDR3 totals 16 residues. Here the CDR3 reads CASSLGQRASRDTQYF. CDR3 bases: TGTGCCAGCAGCTTAGGTCAGCGGGCCTCGCGGGATACGCAGTATTTT.

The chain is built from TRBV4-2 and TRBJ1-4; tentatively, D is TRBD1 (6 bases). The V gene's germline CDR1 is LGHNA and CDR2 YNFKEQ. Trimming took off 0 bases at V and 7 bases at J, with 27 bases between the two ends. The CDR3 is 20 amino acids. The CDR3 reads CASSQELGTKTGIRAEKLFF. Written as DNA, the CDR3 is TGTGCCAGCAGCCAAGAGTTGGGAACAAAAACAGGGATTAGAGCTGAAAAACTGTTTTTT.

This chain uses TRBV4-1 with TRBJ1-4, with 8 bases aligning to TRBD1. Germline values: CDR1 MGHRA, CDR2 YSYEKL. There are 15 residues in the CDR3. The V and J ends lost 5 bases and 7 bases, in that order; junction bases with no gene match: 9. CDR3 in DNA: TGCGCCAGCAGCTACCCCAGGGGGCGTAGTGAAAAACTGTTTTTT. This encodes CASSYPRGRSEKLFF.

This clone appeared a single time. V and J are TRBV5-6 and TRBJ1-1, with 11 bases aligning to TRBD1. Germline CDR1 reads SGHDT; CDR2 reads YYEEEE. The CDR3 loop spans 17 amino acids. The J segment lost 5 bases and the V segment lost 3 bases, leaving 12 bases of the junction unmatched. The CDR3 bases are TGTGCCAGCAGCTCCGGACAGGGGGCCCTCCCGGGGACTGAAGCTTTCTTT. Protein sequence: CASSSGQGALPGTEAFF.

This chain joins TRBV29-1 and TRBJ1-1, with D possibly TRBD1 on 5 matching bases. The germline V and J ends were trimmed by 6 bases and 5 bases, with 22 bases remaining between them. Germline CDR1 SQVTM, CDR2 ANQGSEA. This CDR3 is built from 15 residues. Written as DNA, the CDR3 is TGCAGCGTCCAACAAAGGGGTGCTGGGGGGACTGAAGCTTTCTTT. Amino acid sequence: CSVQQRGAGGTEAFF.

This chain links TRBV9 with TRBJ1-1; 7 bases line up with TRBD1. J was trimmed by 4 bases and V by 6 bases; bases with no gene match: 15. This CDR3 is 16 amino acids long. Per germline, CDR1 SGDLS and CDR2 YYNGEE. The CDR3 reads CASTPTQGVSGTEAFF. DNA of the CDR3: TGTGCCAGCACCCCCACCCAGGGGGTCAGCGGCACTGAAGCTTTCTTT.

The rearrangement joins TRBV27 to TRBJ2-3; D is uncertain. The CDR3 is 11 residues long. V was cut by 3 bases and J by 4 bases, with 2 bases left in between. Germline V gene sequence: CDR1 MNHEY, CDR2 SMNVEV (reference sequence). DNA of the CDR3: TGTGCCAGCAGTTTCGCAGATACGCAGTATTTT. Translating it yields CASSFADTQYF.

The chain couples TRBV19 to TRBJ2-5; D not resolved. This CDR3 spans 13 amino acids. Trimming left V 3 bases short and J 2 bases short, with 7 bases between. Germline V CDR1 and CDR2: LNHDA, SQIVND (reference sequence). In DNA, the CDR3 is TGTGCCAGTAGTATCCCCCCGCAAGAGACCCAGTACTTC. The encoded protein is CASSIPPQETQYF.

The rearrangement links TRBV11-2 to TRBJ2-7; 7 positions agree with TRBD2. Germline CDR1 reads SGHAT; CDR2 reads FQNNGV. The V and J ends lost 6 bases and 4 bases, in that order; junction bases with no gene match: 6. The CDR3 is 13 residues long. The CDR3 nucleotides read TGTGCCAGCAGGGGTCCCGGGGGGTACGAGCAGTACTTC. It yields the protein CASRGPGGYEQYF.

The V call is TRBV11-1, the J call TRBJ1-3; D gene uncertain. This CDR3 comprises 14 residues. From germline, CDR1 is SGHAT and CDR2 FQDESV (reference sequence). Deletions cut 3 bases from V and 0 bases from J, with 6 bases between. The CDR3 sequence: CASSFGDSGNTIYF. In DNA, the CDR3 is TGTGCCAGCAGCTTTGGAGACTCTGGAAACACCATATATTTT.

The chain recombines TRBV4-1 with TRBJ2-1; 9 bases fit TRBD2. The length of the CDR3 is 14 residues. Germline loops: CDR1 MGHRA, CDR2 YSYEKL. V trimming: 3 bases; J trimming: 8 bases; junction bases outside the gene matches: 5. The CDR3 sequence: CASSQFSGSDEQFF. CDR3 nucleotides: TGCGCCAGCAGCCAGTTTAGCGGGAGTGATGAGCAGTTCTTC.

CDR3 sequence (DNA): TGTGCCAGCAGTCTGGATCTGGGGACTTCTGGCTACACCTTC. Protein product: CASSLDLGTSGYTF. The chain recombines TRBV2 with TRBJ1-2, with D perhaps TRBD1 (5 bases). The germline V and J ends were trimmed by 5 bases and 7 bases, with 17 bases remaining between them. There are 14 residues in the CDR3. Germline CDR1 and CDR2: SNHLY and FYNNEI.

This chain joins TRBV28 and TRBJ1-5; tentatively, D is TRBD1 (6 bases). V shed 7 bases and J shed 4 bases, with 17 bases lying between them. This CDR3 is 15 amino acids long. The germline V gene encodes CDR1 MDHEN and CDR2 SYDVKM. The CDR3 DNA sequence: TGTGCCAGCATTCCTTCGGGGGGGACAAATCAGCCCCAGCATTTT. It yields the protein CASIPSGGTNQPQHF.

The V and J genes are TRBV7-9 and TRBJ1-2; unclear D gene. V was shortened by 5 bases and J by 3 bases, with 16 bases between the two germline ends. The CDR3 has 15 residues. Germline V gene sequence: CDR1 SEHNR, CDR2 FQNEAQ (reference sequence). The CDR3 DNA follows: TGTGCCAGCAGCCCCGCGGGGTTCGAGGACTATGGCTACACCTTC. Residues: CASSPAGFEDYGYTF.

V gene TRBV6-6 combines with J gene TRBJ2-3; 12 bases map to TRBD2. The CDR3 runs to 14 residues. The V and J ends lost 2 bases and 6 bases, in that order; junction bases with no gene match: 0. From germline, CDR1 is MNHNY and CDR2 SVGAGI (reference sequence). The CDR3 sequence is CASSYGTSGDTQYF. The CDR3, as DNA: TGTGCCAGCAGTTACGGGACTAGCGGGGATACGCAGTATTTT.

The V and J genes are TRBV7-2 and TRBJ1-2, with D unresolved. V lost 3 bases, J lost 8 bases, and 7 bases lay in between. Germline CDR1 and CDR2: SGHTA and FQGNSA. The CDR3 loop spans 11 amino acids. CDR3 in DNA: TGTGCCAGCAGCTTGCTCCTAGGCTACACCTTC. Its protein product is CASSLLLGYTF.

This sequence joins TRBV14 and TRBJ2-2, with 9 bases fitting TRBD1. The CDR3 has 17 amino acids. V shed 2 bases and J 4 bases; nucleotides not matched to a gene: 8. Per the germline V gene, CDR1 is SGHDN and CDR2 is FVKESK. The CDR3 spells CASSQRPGQGPTGELFF. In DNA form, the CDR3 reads TGTGCCAGCAGCCAACGTCCGGGACAGGGACCCACCGGGGAGCTGTTTTTT.

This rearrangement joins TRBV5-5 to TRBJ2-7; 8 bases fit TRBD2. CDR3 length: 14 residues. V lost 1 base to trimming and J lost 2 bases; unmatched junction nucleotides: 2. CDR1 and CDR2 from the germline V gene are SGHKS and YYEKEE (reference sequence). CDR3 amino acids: CASSLPAGAYEQYF. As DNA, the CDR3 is TGTGCCAGCAGCTTGCCAGCGGGGGCCTACGAGCAGTACTTC.

For the CDR3, the DNA is TGCAGCGTTCCTGAGGGCGGAAGTGAGCAGTACTTC. Its translation: CSVPEGGSEQYF. The rearrangement joins TRBV29-1 to TRBJ2-7, with D possibly matching TRBD2 (5 bases). This CDR3 spans 12 amino acids. V shed 5 bases and J shed 7 bases, with 15 bases lying between them. CDR1 and CDR2 (germline): SQVTM, ANQGSEA.

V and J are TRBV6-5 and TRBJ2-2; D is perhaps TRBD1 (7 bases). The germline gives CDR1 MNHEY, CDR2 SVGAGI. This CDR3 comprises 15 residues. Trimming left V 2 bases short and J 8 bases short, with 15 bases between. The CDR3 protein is CASSYVARGEGELFF. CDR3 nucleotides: TGTGCCAGCAGTTACGTTGCCAGGGGGGAGGGGGAGCTGTTTTTT.